The clone carrying this T cell receptor beta chain came up many times. Antigen specificity is unknown. Clinical symptoms, serum thyroxine, TRAb, thyroid ultrasound and orbital computed tomography determined diagnosis. PBMCs were obtained from roughly 9.7 ml of fresh peripheral blood. This sample is part of a study of Graves' ophthalmopathy and Graves' hyperthyroidism. Findings of the study overall: The model predicted ophthalmopathy progression with 70.59% sensitivity and around 74% specificity.

The germline V gene encodes CDR1 MNHEY and CDR2 SVGAGI. V gave up 6 bases and J gave up 2 bases, with 16 bases separating them. The CDR3 is 16 residues long. TCR beta CDR3 regions were amplified from RNA transcripts. The library came from an HTBI-primed first-round RT-PCR and a second-round multiplex PCR. MiXCR, applied by TCRdb to the multiplex PCR reads, yields one record per CDR3 protein. The sample lists roughly 410,000 distinct CDR3 sequences, over 15% occurring once. This TCR was recovered from a woman aged 18-29 years with stable Graves' hyperthyroidism. What was sequenced was peripheral blood. V and J are TRBV6-5 and TRBJ2-2; D is possibly TRBD2 (5 bases). The CDR3 nucleotides read TGTGCCAGCAGGTTACAGAGGGTCGCTAACACCGGGGAGCTGTTTTTT. Protein: CASRLQRVANTGELFF.